This T cell receptor (beta chain) was found in a study of graft-versus-host responses after intestinal transplantation. The ends were cut back, 4 bases at V and 6 bases at J, with 17 bases in the middle. Per the germline V gene, CDR1 is SGHRS and CDR2 is YFSETQ. This CDR3 is 14 amino acids long. As for this clone: Its antigen remains unidentified.

Generated by immunoSEQ multiplex PCR, the TCRdb table keeps only in-frame clones and is missing some. The table lists about 90,000 clones, 82% of them singletons. This clonotype originated in a human donor who received an intestinal transplant. The sample here was unstimulated CD4+ T cells sorted from spleen or lymph node cells, taken before intestinal transplant. This chain uses TRBV5-1 with TRBJ2-7; D is perhaps TRBD1 (6 bases). CDR3 residues: CASSGTGTGGEQYF. In nucleotides, the CDR3 is TGCGCCAGCAGCGGCACAGGGACCGGCGGCGAGCAGTACTTC.